This is a list of T cell receptor beta chains from one sample in a study of beta chain features in type 1 diabetes. Assay: immunoSEQ multiplex PCR; the TCRdb copy retains only in-frame clones and omits some. The sample includes about 260,000 clones, approximately 25% of them seen just once. Sequenced: naive CD4+ T cells from blood. These receptors were obtained from a woman aged 25 to 45 with type 1 diabetes. Each CDR3 is given with its conserved first and last residue. Fields, in order: V gene, clone size, D gene, J gene, CDR3 DNA, CDR3 protein. D genes are given only for firm matches. The size entry is marked missing in some rows and otherwise reads once, few, many or a size class.

TRBV27,few,TRBD1,TRBJ2-2,TGTGCCAGCAGGAGACAGGGTGTGGACACCGGGGAGCTGTTTTTT,CASRRQGVDTGELFF
TRBV28,NA,TRBD1,TRBJ2-1,TGTGCCAGCAGCCCGTCGCCAGGGGGCAGTGAGCAGTTCTTC,CASSPSPGGSEQFF
TRBV19,few,TRBD1,TRBJ2-5,TGTGCCAGTAGTATACGGAGGACAGGGAGAGAGACCCAGTACTTC,CASSIRRTGRETQYF
TRBV27,few,TRBD1,TRBJ1-5,TGTGCCAGCAGGCGGACAGGGACCCTTAATCAGCCCCAGCATTTT,CASRRTGTLNQPQHF
TRBV30,NA,TRBD2,TRBJ2-7,TGTGCCTGGAGTGTAGCGGGGGGACACGAGCAGTACTTC,CAWSVAGGHEQYF
TRBV4-1,few,NA,TRBJ2-7,TGCGCCAGCAGCCAAGGAGGCCTAGCCCGCTACGAGCAGTACTTC,CASSQGGLARYEQYF
TRBV11-2,NA,NA,TRBJ2-3,TGTGCCAGCAGCTTAGACCAAGCCACAGATACGCAGTATTTT,CASSLDQATDTQYF
TRBV29-1,few,NA,TRBJ1-1,TGCAGCGCCCAGGACATACGAGCTGAAGCTTTCTTT,CSAQDIRAEAFF
TRBV7-9,few,TRBD1,TRBJ2-1,TGTGCCAGCAGCCACCGGGGACAGGCCAATGAGCAGTTCTTC,CASSHRGQANEQFF
TRBV4-2,NA,NA,TRBJ2-1,TGTGCCAGCAGCGCCCTAAGGATCCAGCGGAACCCAGAGCAGTTCTTC,CASSALRIQRNPEQFF
TRBV2,few,NA,TRBJ2-3,TGTGCCAGCAAGCGGTCTAGCACAGATACGCAGTATTTT,CASKRSSTDTQYF
TRBV15,NA,TRBD2,TRBJ2-5,TGTGCCACCAGCAGGGATCTAGCGGGAGGGCTCGGGACCCAGTACTTC,CATSRDLAGGLGTQYF
TRBV4-1,NA,TRBD2,TRBJ2-1,TGCGCCAGCAGCCAATCGAGCGGGAGCTCCTACAATGAGCAGTTCTTC,CASSQSSGSSYNEQFF
TRBV10-1,few,TRBD2,TRBJ2-1,TGCGCCAGCAGTGAGGGACTAGGGTACAATGAGCAGTTCTTC,CASSEGLGYNEQFF
TRBV2,few,TRBD1,TRBJ1-5,TGTGCCAGCAGTGGACAGGGTAATCAGCCCCAGCATTTT,CASSGQGNQPQHF
TRBV19,NA,TRBD1,TRBJ2-1,TGTGCCAGTAGTAATAGACAGGGTTACAATGAGCAGTTCTTC,CASSNRQGYNEQFF
TRBV15,few,TRBD2,TRBJ2-7,TGTGCCACCAGCAGAGCCCTAGCGGGAGCGCAGCAGTACTTC,CATSRALAGAQQYF
TRBV6-6,NA,TRBD1,TRBJ1-5,TGTGCCAGCAGTCGAGGGACAGACTATAGCAATCAGCCCCAGCATTTT,CASSRGTDYSNQPQHF
TRBV15,NA,NA,TRBJ1-3,TGTGCCACCAGCAGAGATGTGAGGGGGACCATATATTTT,CATSRDVRGTIYF
TRBV29-1,few,TRBD1,TRBJ2-7,TGCAGCGCCGGACAGGGGAATTCCTACGAGCAGTACTTC,CSAGQGNSYEQYF
TRBV28,few,NA,TRBJ2-7,TGTGCCAGCAGGGGACACGTCTACGAGCAGTACTTC,CASRGHVYEQYF
TRBV18,NA,NA,TRBJ2-7,TGTGCCAGCTCTCGGGACACTCTCTACGAGCAGTACTTC,CASSRDTLYEQYF
TRBV5-1,few,NA,TRBJ2-4,TGCGCCAGCAGCTTGGAAGGGACTCCTGAAAACATTCAGTACTTC,CASSLEGTPENIQYF
TRBV4-1,NA,NA,TRBJ1-5,TGCGCCAGCAGCCAAGTATGGCGGATCAATCAGCCCCAGCATTTT,CASSQVWRINQPQHF
TRBV4-2,NA,NA,TRBJ1-5,TGTGCCAGCAGCCAAGACCGTGCGGGGAACAATCAGCCCCAGCATTTT,CASSQDRAGNNQPQHF
TRBV30,NA,NA,TRBJ1-4,TGTGCCTGGAGGTGGTTGGGGCGCGAAGAAAAACTGTTTTTT,CAWRWLGREEKLFF
TRBV27,few,NA,TRBJ1-4,TGTGCCAGCAGTTTCAGGGGACGGGAAAAACTGTTTTTT,CASSFRGREKLFF